This record concerns one T cell receptor (beta chain) sequence. The antigen is undetermined. The sample originates from a study of PD-1 blockade in classical Hodgkin lymphoma. Study-level points and caveats: Relapsed/refractory patients reportedly had the lowest baseline TCR diversity, below newly diagnosed patients, who were below healthy donors. Possible causes of repertoire differences, disease activity or prior therapy, remain undefined.

Time point in this sample: newly diagnosed, previously untreated cHL patient sample. After PBMCs were thawed, their CD8+ T cells were isolated by magnetic negative selection. Untreated, newly diagnosed classical Hodgkin lymphoma PBMCs were comparators. Clones were sequenced by immunoSEQ multiplex PCR, and TCRdb holds only the in-frame ones, with some missing. This repertoire shows 4,000 to 4,500 clones, 81% found once; its top ten account for around 15%. This CDR3 is 10 amino acids long. Germline V gene lookup returns CDR1 SNHLY and CDR2 FYNNEI. This clonotype was sampled from a human donor with classical Hodgkin lymphoma. Specimen: CD8+ T cells from blood. This chain joins TRBV2 and TRBJ2-7; 7 bases match TRBD1. CDR3 region: CATNLDRWFV. CDR3 DNA: TGTGCCACCAACCTGGACAGGTGGTTTGTC.